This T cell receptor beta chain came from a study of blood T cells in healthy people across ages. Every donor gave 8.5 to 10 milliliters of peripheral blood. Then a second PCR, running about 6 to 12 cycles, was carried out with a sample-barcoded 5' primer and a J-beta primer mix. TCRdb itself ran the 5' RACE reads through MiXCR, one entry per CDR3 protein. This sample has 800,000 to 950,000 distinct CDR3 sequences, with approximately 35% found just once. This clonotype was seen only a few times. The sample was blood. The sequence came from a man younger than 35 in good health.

CDR3 bases: TGTGCCACCAGCTTCACAGGGGGGACAGATACGCAGTATTTT. Its translation: CATSFTGGTDTQYF. V and J are TRBV24-1 and TRBJ2-3; 8 nucleotides line up with TRBD1. Germline values: CDR1 KGHDR, CDR2 SFDVKD. V was pared by 7 bases and J by 3 bases, with 5 bases of the junction left unmatched. The CDR3 spans 14 residues.